This T cell receptor beta chain is drawn from a study of blood T cell repertoires in COVID-19. The wider study: Samples taken during acute and convalescent COVID-19 were collected in the United States, Italy and Spain. T cells, B-cell-depleted T cells, or PBMCs supplied cDNA or gDNA.

Authors' analysis steps: Estimation of nucleated cell counts was performed using reference gene primer amplification. This table comes from immunoSEQ multiplex PCR, and its TCRdb copy is limited to in-frame clones, with some not included. V and J calls and clone size follow that table, whereas D and trimming were derived from the DNA. This sample has 250,000 to 350,000 clones, with roughly 90% found just once. CDR3 size: 14 residues. Trimming left V 0 bases short and J 2 bases short, with 8 bases between. Germline CDR1 reads GTSNPN; CDR2 reads SVGIG (reference sequence). This clone has a single count. Other DNA sequences in the sample encode the same CDR3.

The receptor was isolated from a woman between 50 and 59 years old who had recovered from COVID-19. V is TRBV30 and J is TRBJ1-3, with a tentative D call TRBD1 (5 bases). The sequenced material came from peripheral blood. The CDR3 is CAWSVGGTGNTIYF. The CDR3 DNA follows: TGTGCCTGGAGTGTTGGGGGGACTGGAAACACCATATATTTT.